The clone carrying this T cell receptor beta chain was counted ten times or more. The antigen is not known. This entry comes from a study of T cells in Graves' hyperthyroidism and ophthalmopathy. Study overall: Initial diagnosis, before any treatment, was when peripheral blood was collected. Whole-study findings and limits: Most expanded thyroid clonotypes above 0.001 recurred in blood. Using 13 V-J features, a model discriminated ophthalmopathy from stable hyperthyroidism.

RNA transcripts provided the source from which TCR beta CDR3 regions were amplified. When the TCR CDR3 underwent first-round RT-PCR, the HTBI primer set was used. Each CDR3 protein is one row after TCRdb ran MiXCR on the multiplex PCR reads. This sample carries approximately 430,000 distinct CDR3 sequences, approximately 15% of them seen once, and the ten largest clones take around an eighth. There are 14 residues in the CDR3. Trimming shortened V by 3 bases and J by 3 bases, and 12 bases separated the two germline ends. Germline CDR1 SGHKS, CDR2 YYEKEE (reference sequence). Newly diagnosed patients aged 18 to 65 had hyperthyroidism of under 2 months' duration.

Sequenced material: blood. The rearrangement uses TRBV5-5 and TRBJ1-1, with D tentatively TRBD1 (5 bases). The clonotype originates from a woman aged 18-35 years with Graves' hyperthyroidism. The CDR3 DNA sequence: TGTGCCAGCAGCTCACTGGGAGGGGACACTGAAGCTTTCTTT. Translation gives CASSSLGGDTEAFF.